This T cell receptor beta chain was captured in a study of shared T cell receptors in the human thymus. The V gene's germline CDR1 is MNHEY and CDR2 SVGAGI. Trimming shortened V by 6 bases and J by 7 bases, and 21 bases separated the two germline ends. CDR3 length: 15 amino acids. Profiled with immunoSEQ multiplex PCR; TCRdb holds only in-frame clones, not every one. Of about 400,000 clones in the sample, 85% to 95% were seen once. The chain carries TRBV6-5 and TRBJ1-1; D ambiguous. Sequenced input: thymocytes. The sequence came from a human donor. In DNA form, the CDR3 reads TGTGCCAGCAGGCGGTCGTTGGGCGAAAAGAATGAAGCTTTCTTT. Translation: CASRRSLGEKNEAFF.